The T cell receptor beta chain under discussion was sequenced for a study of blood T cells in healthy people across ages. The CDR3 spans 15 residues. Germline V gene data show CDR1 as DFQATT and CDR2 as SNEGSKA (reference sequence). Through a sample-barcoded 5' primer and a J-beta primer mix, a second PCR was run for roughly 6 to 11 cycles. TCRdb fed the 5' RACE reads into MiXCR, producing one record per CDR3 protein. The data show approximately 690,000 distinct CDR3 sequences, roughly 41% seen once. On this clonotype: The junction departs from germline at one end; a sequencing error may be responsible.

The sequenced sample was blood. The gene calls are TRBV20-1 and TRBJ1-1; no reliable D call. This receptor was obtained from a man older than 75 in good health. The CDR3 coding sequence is TGCAGTGCTCGAGACATCGGACGTGGAAACACTGAAGCTTTCTTT. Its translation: CSARDIGRGNTEAFF.